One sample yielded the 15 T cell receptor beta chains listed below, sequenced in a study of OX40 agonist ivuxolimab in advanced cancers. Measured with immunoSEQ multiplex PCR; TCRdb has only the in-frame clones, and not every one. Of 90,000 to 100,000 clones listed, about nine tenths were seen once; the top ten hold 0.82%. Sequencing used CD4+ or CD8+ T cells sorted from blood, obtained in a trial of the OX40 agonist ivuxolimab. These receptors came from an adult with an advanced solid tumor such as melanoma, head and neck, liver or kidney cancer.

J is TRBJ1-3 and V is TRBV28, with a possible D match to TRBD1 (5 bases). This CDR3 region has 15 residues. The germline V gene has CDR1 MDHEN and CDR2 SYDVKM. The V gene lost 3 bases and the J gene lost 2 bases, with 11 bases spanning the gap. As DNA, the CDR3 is TGTGCCAGCAGTTTTGGGACGTTAGCTGGAAACACCATATATTTT. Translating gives CASSFGTLAGNTIYF. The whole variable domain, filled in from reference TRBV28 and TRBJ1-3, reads DVKVTQSSRYLVKRTGEKVFLECVQDMDHENMFWYRQDPGLGLRLIYFSYDVKMKEKGDIPEGYSVSREKKERFSLILESASTNQTSMYLCASSFGTLAGNTIYFGEGSWLTVV.

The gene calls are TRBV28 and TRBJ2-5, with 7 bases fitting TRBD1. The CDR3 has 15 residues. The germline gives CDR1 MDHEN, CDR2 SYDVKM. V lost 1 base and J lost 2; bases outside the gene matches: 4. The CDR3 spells CASSLSGTAQETQYF. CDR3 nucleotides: TGTGCCAGCAGTTTATCGGGGACAGCACAAGAGACCCAGTACTTC.

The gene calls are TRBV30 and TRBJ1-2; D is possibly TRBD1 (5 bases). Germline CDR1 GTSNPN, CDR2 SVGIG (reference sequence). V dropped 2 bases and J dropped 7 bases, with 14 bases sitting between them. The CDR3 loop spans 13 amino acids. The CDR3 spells CAWSFSSQGGYTF. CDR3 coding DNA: TGTGCCTGGAGTTTCAGCAGCCAGGGTGGCTACACCTTC.

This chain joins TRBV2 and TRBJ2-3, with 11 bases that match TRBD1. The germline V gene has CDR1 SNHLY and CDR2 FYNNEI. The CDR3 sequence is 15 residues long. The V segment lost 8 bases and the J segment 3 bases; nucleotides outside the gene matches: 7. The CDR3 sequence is CASSSGTGGTDTQYF. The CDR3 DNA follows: TGTGCCAGCTCCTCCGGGACAGGGGGGACAGATACGCAGTATTTT.

CDR3 in DNA: TGTGCCTGGACAAGGGGACAGAATGAAAAACTGTTTTTT. This translates into CAWTRGQNEKLFF. The rearrangement links TRBV30 to TRBJ1-4; 7 positions match TRBD1. The trim removed 4 bases at V and 5 bases at J, leaving 4 bases unmatched. This CDR3 spans 13 amino acids. Germline V gene lookup returns CDR1 GTSNPN and CDR2 SVGIG (reference sequence). The entire variable domain, with the rest obtained from reference TRBV30 and TRBJ1-4, is as follows: SQTIHQWPATLVQPVGSPLSLECTVEGTSNPNLYWYRQAAGRGLQLLFYSVGIGQISSEVPQNLSASRPQDRQFILSSKKLLLSDSGFYLCAWTRGQNEKLFFGSGTQLSVL.

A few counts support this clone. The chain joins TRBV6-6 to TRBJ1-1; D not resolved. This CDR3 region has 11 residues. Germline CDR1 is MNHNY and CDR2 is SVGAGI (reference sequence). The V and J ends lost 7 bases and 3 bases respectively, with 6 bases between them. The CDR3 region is CASIRYTEAFF. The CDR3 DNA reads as TGTGCCAGCATCCGTTACACTGAAGCTTTCTTT.

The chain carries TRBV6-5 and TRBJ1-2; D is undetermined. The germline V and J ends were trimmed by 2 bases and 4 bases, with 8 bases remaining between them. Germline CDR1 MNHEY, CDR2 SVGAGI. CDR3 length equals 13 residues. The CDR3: CASSYRPGYGYTF. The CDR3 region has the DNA TGTGCCAGCAGTTACCGTCCTGGCTATGGCTACACCTTC.

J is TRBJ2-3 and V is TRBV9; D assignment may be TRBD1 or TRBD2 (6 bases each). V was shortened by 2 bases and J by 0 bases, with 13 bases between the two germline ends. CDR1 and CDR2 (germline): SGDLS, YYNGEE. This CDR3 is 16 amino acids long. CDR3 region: CASSVTGRGSTDTQYF. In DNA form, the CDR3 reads TGTGCCAGCAGCGTCACAGGGCGGGGAAGCACAGATACGCAGTATTTT.

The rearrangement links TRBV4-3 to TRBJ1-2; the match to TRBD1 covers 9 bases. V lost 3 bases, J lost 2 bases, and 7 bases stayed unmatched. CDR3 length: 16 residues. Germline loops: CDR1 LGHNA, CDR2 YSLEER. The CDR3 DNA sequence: TGCGCCAGCAGCCAGAAGACAGGGGGTTGGAACTATGGCTACACCTTC. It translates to CASSQKTGGWNYGYTF.

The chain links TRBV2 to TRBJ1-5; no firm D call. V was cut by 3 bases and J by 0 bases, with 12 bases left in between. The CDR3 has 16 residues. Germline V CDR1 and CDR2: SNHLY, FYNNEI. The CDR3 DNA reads TGTGCCAGCAGTGATTGGAGGCAGCGTAGCAATCAGCCCCAGCATTTT. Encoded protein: CASSDWRQRSNQPQHF.

The CDR3 protein is CASSRQGLAGDNEQFF. For the CDR3, the DNA is TGCGCCAGCAGCCGCCAGGGACTAGCGGGAGACAATGAGCAGTTCTTC. The rearrangement uses TRBV5-1 and TRBJ2-1; 14 positions agree with TRBD2. With 4 bases clipped from V and 5 bases from J, the junction kept 5 bases outside the gene matches. The CDR3 length is 16 residues. The V gene's germline CDR1 is SGHRS and CDR2 YFSETQ.

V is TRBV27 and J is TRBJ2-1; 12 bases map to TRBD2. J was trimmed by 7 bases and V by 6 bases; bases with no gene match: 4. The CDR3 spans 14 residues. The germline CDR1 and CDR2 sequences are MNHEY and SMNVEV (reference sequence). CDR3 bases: TGTGCCAGCAGCGGACTAGCGGGAAAGAATGAGCAGTTCTTC. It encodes CASSGLAGKNEQFF.

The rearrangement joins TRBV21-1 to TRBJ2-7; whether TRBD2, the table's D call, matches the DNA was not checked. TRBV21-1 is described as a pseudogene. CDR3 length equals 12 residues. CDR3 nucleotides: TGTGCCAGCAGCCTGAAGGAGGTCAAGCAGTACTTC. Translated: CASSLKEVKQYF.

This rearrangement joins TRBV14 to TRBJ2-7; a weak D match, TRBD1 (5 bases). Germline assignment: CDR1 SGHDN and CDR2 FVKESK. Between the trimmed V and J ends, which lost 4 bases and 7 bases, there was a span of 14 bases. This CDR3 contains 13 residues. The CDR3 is CASSPRTFGEQYF. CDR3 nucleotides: TGTGCCAGCAGCCCTCGGACATTCGGGGAGCAGTACTTC. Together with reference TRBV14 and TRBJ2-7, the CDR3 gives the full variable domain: EAGVTQFPSHSVIEKGQTVTLRCDPISGHDNLYWYRRVMGKEIKFLLHFVKESKQDESGMPNNRFLAERTGGTYSTLKVQPAELEDSGVYFCASSPRTFGEQYFGPGTRLTVT.

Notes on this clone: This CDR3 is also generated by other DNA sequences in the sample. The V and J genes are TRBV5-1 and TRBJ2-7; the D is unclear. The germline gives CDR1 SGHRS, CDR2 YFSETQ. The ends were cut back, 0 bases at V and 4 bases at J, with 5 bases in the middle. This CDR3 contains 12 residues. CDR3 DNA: TGCGCCAGCAGCTTGGATGGTTACGAGCAGTACTTC. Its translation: CASSLDGYEQYF.